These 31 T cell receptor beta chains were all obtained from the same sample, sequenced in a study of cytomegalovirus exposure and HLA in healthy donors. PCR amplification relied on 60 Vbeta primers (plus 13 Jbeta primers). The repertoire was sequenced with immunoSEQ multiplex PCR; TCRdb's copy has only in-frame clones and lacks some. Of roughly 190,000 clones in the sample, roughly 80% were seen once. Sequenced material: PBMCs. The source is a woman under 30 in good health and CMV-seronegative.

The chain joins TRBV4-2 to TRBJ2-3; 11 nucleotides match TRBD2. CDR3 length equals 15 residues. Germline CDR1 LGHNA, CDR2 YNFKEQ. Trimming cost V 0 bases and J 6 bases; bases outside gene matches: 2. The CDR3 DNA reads TGTGCCAGCAGCCAAGATACTAGCGGGAGCGATACGCAGTATTTT. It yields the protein CASSQDTSGSDTQYF.

The CDR3 spells CASSQTGGWNTEAFF. The CDR3 region has the DNA TGTGCCAGTAGCCAAACAGGGGGCTGGAACACTGAAGCTTTCTTT. The V call is TRBV19, the J call TRBJ1-1, with TRBD1 matching over 9 bases. The CDR3 is 15 amino acids. CDR1 and CDR2 from the germline V gene are LNHDA and SQIVND (reference sequence). V lost 6 bases and J lost 1; bases outside the gene matches: 6.

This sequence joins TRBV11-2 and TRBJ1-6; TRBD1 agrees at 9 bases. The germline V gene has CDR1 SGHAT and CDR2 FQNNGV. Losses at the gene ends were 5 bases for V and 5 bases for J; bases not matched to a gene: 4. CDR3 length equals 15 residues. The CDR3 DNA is TGTGCCAGCAGCGCCGGACAGGGGCATAATTCACCCCTCCACTTT. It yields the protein CASSAGQGHNSPLHF.

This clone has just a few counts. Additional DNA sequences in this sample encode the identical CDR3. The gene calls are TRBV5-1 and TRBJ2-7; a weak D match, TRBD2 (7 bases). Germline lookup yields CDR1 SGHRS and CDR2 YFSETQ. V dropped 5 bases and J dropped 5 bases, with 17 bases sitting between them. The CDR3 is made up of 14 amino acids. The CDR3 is CASRDEGGLHEQYF. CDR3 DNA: TGCGCCAGCAGAGACGAGGGGGGGTTACACGAGCAGTACTTC.

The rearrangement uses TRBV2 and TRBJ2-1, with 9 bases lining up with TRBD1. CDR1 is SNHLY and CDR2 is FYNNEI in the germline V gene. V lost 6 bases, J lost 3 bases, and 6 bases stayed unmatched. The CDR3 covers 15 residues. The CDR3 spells CASSSGTGSYNEQFF. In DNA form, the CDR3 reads TGTGCCAGCAGCTCCGGGACAGGGAGCTACAATGAGCAGTTCTTC.

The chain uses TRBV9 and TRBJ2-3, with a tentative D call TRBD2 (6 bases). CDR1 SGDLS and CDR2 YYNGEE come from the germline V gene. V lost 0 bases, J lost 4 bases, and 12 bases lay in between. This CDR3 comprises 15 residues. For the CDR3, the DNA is TGTGCCAGCAGCGTAGGAGGTTCGGGGGCAGATACGCAGTATTTT. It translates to CASSVGGSGADTQYF.

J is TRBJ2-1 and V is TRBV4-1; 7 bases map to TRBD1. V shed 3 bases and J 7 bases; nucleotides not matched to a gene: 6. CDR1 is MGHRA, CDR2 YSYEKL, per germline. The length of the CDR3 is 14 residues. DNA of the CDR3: TGCGCCAGCAGCCAGTGGGGACAGCAGAATGAGCAGTTCTTC. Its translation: CASSQWGQQNEQFF.

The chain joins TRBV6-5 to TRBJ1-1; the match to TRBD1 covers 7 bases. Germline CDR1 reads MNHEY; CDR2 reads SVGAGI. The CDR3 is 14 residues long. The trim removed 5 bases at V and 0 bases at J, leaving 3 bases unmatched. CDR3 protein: CASSQQGMNTEAFF. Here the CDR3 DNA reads TGTGCCAGCAGTCAACAGGGGATGAACACTGAAGCTTTCTTT.

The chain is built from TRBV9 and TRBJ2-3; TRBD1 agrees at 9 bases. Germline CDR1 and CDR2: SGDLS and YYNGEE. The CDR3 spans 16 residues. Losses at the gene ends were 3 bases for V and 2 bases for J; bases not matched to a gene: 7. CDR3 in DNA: TGTGCCAGCAGCGGGGGACAGGGACAATCCACAGATACGCAGTATTTT. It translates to CASSGGQGQSTDTQYF.

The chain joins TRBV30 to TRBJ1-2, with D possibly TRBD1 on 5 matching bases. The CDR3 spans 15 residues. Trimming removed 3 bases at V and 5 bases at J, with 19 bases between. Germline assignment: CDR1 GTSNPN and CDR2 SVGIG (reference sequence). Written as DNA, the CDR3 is TGTGCCTGGAGCGGCTGGGGGGTTTTTGGGTATGGCTACACCTTC. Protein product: CAWSGWGVFGYGYTF.

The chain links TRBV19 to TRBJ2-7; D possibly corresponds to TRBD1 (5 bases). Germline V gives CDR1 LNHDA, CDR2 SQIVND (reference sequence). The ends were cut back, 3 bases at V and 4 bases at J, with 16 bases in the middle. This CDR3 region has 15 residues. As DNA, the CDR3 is TGTGCCAGTAGTATTGCCCACGAACAGGTATACGAGCAGTACTTC. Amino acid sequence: CASSIAHEQVYEQYF.

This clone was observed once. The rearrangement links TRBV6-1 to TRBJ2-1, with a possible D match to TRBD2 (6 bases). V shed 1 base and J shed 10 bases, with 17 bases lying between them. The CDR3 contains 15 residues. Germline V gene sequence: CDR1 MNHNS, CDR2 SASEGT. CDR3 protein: CASSEGAGYYGEQFF. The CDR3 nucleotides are TGTGCCAGCAGTGAAGGAGCGGGTTATTACGGGGAGCAGTTCTTC.

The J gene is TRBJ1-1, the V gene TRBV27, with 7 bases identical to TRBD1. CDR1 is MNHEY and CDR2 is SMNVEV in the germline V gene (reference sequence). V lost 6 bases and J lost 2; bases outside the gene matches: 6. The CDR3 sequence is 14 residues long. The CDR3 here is CASRSGTVNTEAFF. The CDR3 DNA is TGTGCCAGCAGATCCGGGACAGTAAACACTGAAGCTTTCTTT.

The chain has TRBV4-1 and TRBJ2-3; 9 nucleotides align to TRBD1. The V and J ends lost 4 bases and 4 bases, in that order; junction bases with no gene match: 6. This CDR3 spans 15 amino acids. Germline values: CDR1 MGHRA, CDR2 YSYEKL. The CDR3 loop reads CASSRRTGAADTQYF. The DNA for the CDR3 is TGCGCCAGCAGCCGACGGACAGGGGCCGCAGATACGCAGTATTTT.

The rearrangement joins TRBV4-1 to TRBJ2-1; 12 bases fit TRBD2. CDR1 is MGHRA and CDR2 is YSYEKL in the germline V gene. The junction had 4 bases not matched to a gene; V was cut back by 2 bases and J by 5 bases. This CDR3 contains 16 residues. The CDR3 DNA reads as TGCGCCAGCAGCCAAAGCGGACTAGCGGGACACAATGAGCAGTTCTTC. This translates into CASSQSGLAGHNEQFF.

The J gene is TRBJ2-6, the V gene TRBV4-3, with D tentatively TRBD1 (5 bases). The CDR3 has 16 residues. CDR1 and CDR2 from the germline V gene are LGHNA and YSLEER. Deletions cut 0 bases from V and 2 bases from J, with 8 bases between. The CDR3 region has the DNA TGCGCCAGCAGCCAAGATCCCAGGGCTGGGGCCAACGTCCTGACTTTC. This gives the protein CASSQDPRAGANVLTF.

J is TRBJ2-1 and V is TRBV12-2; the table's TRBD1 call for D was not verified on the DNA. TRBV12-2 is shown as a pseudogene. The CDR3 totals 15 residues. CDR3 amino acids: CASRPGQGGYNEQFF. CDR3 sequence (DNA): TGTGCAAGTCGTCCAGGACAGGGAGGGTACAATGAGCAGTTCTTC.

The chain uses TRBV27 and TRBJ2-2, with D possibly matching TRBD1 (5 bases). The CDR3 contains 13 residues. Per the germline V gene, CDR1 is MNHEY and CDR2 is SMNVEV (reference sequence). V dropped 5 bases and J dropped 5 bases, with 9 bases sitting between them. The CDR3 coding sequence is TGTGCCAGCAGTCAAAGACAGACCGGGGAGCTGTTTTTT. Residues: CASSQRQTGELFF.

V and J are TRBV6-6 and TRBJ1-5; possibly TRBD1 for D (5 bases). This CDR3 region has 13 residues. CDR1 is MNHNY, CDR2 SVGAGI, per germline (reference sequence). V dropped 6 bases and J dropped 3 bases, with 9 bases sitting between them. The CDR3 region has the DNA TGTGCCAGCAGCAGGGCCGCCAATCAGCCCCAGCATTTT. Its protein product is CASSRAANQPQHF.

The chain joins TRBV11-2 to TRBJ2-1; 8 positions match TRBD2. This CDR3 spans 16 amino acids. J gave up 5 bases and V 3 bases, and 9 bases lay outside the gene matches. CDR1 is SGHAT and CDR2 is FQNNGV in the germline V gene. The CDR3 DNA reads TGTGCCAGCAGCTTTATGGCCTCACTAGCGGACAATGAGCAGTTCTTC. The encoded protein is CASSFMASLADNEQFF.

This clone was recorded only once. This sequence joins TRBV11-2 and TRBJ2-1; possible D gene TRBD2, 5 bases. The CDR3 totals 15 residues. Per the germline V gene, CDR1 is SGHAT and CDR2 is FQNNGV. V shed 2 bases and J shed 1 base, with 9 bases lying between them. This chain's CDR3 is CASSLSGVSYNEQFF. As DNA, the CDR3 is TGTGCCAGCAGCTTAAGCGGAGTTTCCTACAATGAGCAGTTCTTC.

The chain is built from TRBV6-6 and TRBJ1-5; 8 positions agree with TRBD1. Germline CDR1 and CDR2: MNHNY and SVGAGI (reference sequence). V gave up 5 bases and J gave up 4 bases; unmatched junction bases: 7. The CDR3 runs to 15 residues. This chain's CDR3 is CASSRRTGYNQPQHF. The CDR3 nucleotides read TGTGCCAGCAGTCGTAGGACAGGGTATAATCAGCCCCAGCATTTT.

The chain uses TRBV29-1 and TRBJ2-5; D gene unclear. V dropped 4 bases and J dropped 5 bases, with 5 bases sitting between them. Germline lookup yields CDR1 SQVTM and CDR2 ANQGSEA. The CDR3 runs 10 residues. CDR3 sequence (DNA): TGCAGCGTTGTCAGTGAGACCCAGTACTTC. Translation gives CSVVSETQYF.

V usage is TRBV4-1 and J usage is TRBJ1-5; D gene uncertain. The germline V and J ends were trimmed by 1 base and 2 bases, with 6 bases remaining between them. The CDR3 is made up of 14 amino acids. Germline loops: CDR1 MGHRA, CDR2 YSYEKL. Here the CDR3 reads CASSQAGGNQPQHF. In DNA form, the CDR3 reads TGCGCCAGCAGCCAAGCCGGAGGCAATCAGCCCCAGCATTTT.

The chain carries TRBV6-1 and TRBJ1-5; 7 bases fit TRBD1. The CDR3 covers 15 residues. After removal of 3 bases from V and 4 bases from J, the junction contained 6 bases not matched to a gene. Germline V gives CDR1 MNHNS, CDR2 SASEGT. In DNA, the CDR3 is TGTGCCAGCAGTGAGGGACAGCTCCCTAATCAGCCCCAGCATTTT. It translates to CASSEGQLPNQPQHF.

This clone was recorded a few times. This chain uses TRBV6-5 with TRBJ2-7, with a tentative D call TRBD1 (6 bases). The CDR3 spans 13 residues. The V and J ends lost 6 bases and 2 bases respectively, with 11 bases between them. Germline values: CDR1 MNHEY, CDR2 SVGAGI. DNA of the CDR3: TGTGCCAGCAGGCCGACAGGCGCCTACGAGCAGTACTTC. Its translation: CASRPTGAYEQYF.

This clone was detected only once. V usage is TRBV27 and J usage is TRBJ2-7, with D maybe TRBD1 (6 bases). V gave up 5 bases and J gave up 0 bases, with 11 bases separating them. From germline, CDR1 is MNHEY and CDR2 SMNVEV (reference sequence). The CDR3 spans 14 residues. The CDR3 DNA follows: TGTGCCAGCAGTGACCGGGACACCTCCTACGAGCAGTACTTC. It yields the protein CASSDRDTSYEQYF.

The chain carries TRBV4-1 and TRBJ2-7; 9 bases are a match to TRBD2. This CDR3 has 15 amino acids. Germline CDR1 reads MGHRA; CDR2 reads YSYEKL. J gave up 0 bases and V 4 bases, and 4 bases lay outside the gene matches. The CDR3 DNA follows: TGCGCCAGCAGCCGGCTTAGCGGGAGCTCCTACGAGCAGTACGTC. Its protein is CASSRLSGSSYEQYV.

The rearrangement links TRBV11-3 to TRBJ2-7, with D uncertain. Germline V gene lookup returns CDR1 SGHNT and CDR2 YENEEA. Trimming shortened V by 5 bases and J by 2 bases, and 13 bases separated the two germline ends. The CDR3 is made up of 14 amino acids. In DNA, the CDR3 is TGTGCCAGCAGCGCCGACAATGGGCCCTACGAGCAGTACGTC. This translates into CASSADNGPYEQYV.

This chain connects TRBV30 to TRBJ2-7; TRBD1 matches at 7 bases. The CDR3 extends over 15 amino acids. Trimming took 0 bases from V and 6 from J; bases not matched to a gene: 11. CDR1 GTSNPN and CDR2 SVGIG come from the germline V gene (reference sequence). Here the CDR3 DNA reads TGTGCCTGGAGTGTAAGGGGGCTAGGGGTTGGCGAGCAGTACTTC. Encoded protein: CAWSVRGLGVGEQYF.

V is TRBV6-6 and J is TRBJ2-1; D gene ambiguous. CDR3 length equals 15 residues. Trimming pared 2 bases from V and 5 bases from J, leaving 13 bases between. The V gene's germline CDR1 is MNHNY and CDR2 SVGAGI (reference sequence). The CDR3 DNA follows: TGTGCCAGCAGTTACCCCCCGCCGGTTAACAATGAGCAGTTCTTC. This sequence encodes CASSYPPPVNNEQFF.